This is a list of T cell receptor beta chains from one sample in a study of post-analysis software for immune sequencing data. MiXCR was run by TCRdb on the PCR reads, yielding one entry per CDR3 protein. The table has around 150,000 distinct CDR3 sequences, approximately 35% seen once. The specimen was blood, collected after autologous hematopoietic stem cell transplantation. These receptor sequences come from a girl aged 10-17 years with multiple sclerosis. Each CDR3 is given with its conserved first and last residue. D genes are given only for firm matches.

d_call: TRBD1
j_call: TRBJ1-1
v_call: TRBV4-2
cdr3_length: 12
cdr3_aa: CASSQGQFGAFF

d_call: NA
j_call: TRBJ2-1
v_call: TRBV12-3/TRBV12-4
cdr3_length: 18
cdr3_aa: CASSLVGGVVRDWNEQFF

d_call: NA
j_call: TRBJ2-7
v_call: TRBV12-3/TRBV12-4
cdr3_length: 13
cdr3_aa: CASSLGLGYKQYF

d_call: TRBD2
j_call: TRBJ2-1
v_call: TRBV20-1
cdr3_length: 13
cdr3_aa: CSAGGRAVNEQFF

d_call: TRBD1
j_call: TRBJ2-2
v_call: TRBV9
cdr3_length: 16
cdr3_aa: CASSVRDRGRIGELFF

d_call: TRBD2
j_call: NA
v_call: TRBV20-1
cdr3_length: 14
cdr3_aa: CSARGLAGGGEQYF

d_call: TRBD1
j_call: TRBJ2-7
v_call: TRBV7-9
cdr3_length: 16
cdr3_aa: CASSRTGVGDPYEQYF

d_call: NA
j_call: TRBJ1-1
v_call: TRBV29-1
cdr3_length: 13
cdr3_aa: CSVEPDSNTEAFF

d_call: TRBD1
j_call: TRBJ1-1
v_call: TRBV29-1
cdr3_length: 14
cdr3_aa: CSVDKGQGWTEAFF

d_call: NA
j_call: TRBJ1-1
v_call: TRBV20-1
cdr3_length: 14
cdr3_aa: CSATQSQGFPEAFF

d_call: TRBD2
j_call: TRBJ2-7
v_call: TRBV3-1
cdr3_length: 15
cdr3_aa: CASSQGLAGSYEQYF

d_call: TRBD1
j_call: TRBJ1-6
v_call: TRBV20-1
cdr3_length: 15
cdr3_aa: CSARKEGQGFQPLHF

d_call: TRBD2
j_call: TRBJ2-3
v_call: TRBV2
cdr3_length: 17
cdr3_aa: CARSEAGGPLGTDTQYF

d_call: NA
j_call: TRBJ1-2
v_call: TRBV7-2
cdr3_length: 14
cdr3_aa: CASSSQGANYGYTF